This note documents a single TCR beta chain sequence. The antigen is unknown. Germline trimming cut 3 bases from V and 3 bases from J; bases unmatched to any gene: 7. The length of the CDR3 is 15 residues. Germline CDR1 reads SGHKS; CDR2 reads YYEKEE (reference sequence). The data were taken from a study of Tregs in tolerant kidney transplant recipients. Overall study results and limits: Biological reproducibility was not directly addressed in this study. Findings come from small patient numbers and require larger validation.

Sequenced by immunoSEQ multiplex PCR; TCRdb stores in-frame clones only, minus some. The sample shows some 90,000 clones, roughly nine tenths of them seen only once. CD4+CD25+CD127- Tregs, CD4+CD25- non-Tregs, CD4 and CD8 cells were sorted. The V gene is TRBV5-5, the J gene TRBJ2-5; TRBD2 agrees at 8 bases. Sequencing was done on a sample of CD8+ T cells from blood. The TCR was taken from a human donor in good health. The DNA for the CDR3 is TGTGCCAGCAGCTCCCTCGCGGGGGGTAAAGAGACCCAGTACTTC. Amino acids: CASSSLAGGKETQYF.